A single count supports the clone carrying this T cell receptor (beta chain). Profiled with immunoSEQ multiplex PCR; TCRdb holds only in-frame clones, not every one. The table has 100,000 or so clones, roughly 85% seen once; the top ten hold about 13%. This record comes from a study of control samples from healthy donors and cancer patients. The V end lost 1 base, the J end lost 0 bases, and 11 bases lay between the germline ends. CDR1 and CDR2 from the germline V gene are SGHDN and FVKESK. The CDR3 totals 16 residues. This TCR came from a woman aged 45-60 years in good health. The V gene is TRBV14, the J gene TRBJ2-3; a weak D match, TRBD1 (5 bases). Sequenced material: blood. CDR3 sequence: CASSQAWGSSTDTQYF. CDR3 nucleotides: TGTGCCAGCAGCCAAGCTTGGGGCTCTAGCACAGATACGCAGTATTTT.